This T cell receptor beta chain is drawn from a study of blood T cells in healthy people across ages. About the study: Per two T cells, about one barcoded beta molecule was captured through template switching.

General study points: Getting older went along with TCR beta diversity per million T cells dropping roughly linearly.

Worth noting for this clonotype: The antigen remains undetermined. The junction departs from the called germline gene at one end, perhaps through a read error.

A second PCR, run for about 7 to 11 cycles, used a sample-barcoded 5' primer plus a J-beta primer mix. Per sample, CDR3-containing paired-end reads numbered at least 2.5 million. Each CDR3 protein is one row after TCRdb ran MiXCR on the 5' RACE reads. Here the sample spans about 1.6 million distinct CDR3 sequences, about 35% being singletons. Staff drew approximately 9.1 milliliters of peripheral blood from each donor. This CDR3 is 19 amino acids long. Germline values: CDR1 MGHRA, CDR2 YSYEKL. The chain carries TRBV4-1 and TRBJ2-3; TRBD2 matches 8 bases. The sequenced sample consisted of blood. This clonotype was obtained from a woman aged 25-40 years in good health. The CDR3 DNA is TGCGCCAGCAGCCAAGATATAAACGGGAGGGCCGGTAGCACAGGTACGCAGTATTTT. The encoded protein is CASSQDINGRAGSTGTQYF.